A single sample is the source of the 20 T cell receptor beta chains below, sequenced in a study of human T cells and chemical hapten exposure. TCRdb ran MiXCR on the RACE reads and lists one entry per CDR3 protein. Of 180,000 or so distinct CDR3 sequences listed, roughly 30% were seen once; the top ten hold about 2.8%. Indicated time point: pre-sensitization, week 0. Treatment defined: therapeutic diphenylcyclopropenone sensitization with weekly scalp DPC. The material was whole blood, obtained in connection with sensitization to the hapten diphenylcyclopropenone (DPC). The receptors were gathered from a woman aged 25 to 39 with alopecia areata. Some clones in this sample may be carry-over from other donors' samples.

The J gene is TRBJ2-7, the V gene TRBV10-3, with 7 bases that match TRBD2. Germline CDR1 reads ENHRY; CDR2 reads SYGVKD. The CDR3 length is 15 residues. The trim removed 0 bases at V and 3 bases at J, leaving 5 bases unmatched. CDR3 residues: CAISESRLAVYEQYF. DNA for the CDR3: TGTGCCATCAGTGAGTCTCGGCTAGCGGTCTACGAGCAGTACTTC.

This clonotype has more than one count but fewer than ten. The rearrangement joins TRBV6-2 or TRBV6-3 to TRBJ2-1; no clear D gene. Looked up from germline, CDR1 is MNHEY and CDR2 is SVGEGT. The V end lost 8 bases, the J end lost 0 bases, and 14 bases lay between the germline ends. The CDR3 contains 15 residues. CDR3 DNA sequence: TGTGCCAGCGTCTCGAGCGTGACCTCCTACAATGAGCAGTTCTTC. As protein: CASVSSVTSYNEQFF.

The chain joins TRBV25-1 to TRBJ1-5, with TRBD1 matching 7 bases. V was pared by 8 bases and J by 6 bases, with 4 bases of the junction left unmatched. The CDR3 extends over 12 amino acids. Germline V lookup: CDR1 MGHDK, CDR2 SYGVNS. Here the CDR3 DNA reads TGTGCCAGCGGGCAGGGGGTTCAGCCCCAGCATTTT. Its translation: CASGQGVQPQHF.

The V call is TRBV28, the J call TRBJ1-1; a weak D match, TRBD1 (6 bases). The V gene's germline CDR1 is MDHEN and CDR2 SYDVKM. V was cut by 3 bases and J by 5 bases, with 13 bases left in between. CDR3 length: 14 amino acids. CDR3 sequence reads: CASSLQGQGTEAFF. CDR3 DNA sequence: TGTGCCAGCAGTTTGCAGGGGCAAGGGACTGAAGCTTTCTTT.

The J gene is TRBJ1-2, the V gene TRBV10-3, with D unresolved. V lost 0 bases, J lost 8 bases, and 10 bases lay in between. From germline, CDR1 is ENHRY and CDR2 SYGVKD. This CDR3 has 13 amino acids. Here the CDR3 DNA reads TGTGCCATCAGTGAGTCCCCTCTGAGAGGCTACACCTTC. Protein product: CAISESPLRGYTF.

The chain carries TRBV5-1 and TRBJ2-2; 9 positions match TRBD1. Trimming took 4 bases from V and 3 from J; bases not matched to a gene: 7. The CDR3 contains 16 residues. In germline, CDR1 is SGHRS, CDR2 YFSETQ. This chain's CDR3 is CASSPGTGSDTGELFF. DNA for the CDR3: TGCGCCAGCAGCCCAGGGACAGGGTCGGACACCGGGGAGCTGTTTTTT.

V gene TRBV10-3 combines with J gene TRBJ2-3; D not certain. Germline loops: CDR1 ENHRY, CDR2 SYGVKD. V was clipped by 3 bases and J by 0 bases, with 10 bases between them. This CDR3 is 15 amino acids long. The CDR3 sequence is CAISDPSRSTDTQYF. In DNA, the CDR3 is TGTGCCATCAGTGACCCCTCTCGGAGCACAGATACGCAGTATTTT.

This clonotype appeared a few times. This rearrangement joins TRBV29-1 to TRBJ2-1; 14 nucleotides agree with TRBD2. The CDR3 is 14 residues long. Per the germline V gene, CDR1 is SQVTM and CDR2 is ANQGSEA. The ends lost 7 bases at V and 9 bases at J; junction bases unmatched: 8. The CDR3 DNA follows: TGCAGCGGGGGACTAGCGGGAGATGTCAGTGAGCAGTTCTTC. Encoded protein: CSGGLAGDVSEQFF.

In this sample, this clonotype turned up a few times. This chain uses TRBV12-3 or TRBV12-4 with TRBJ2-1; D perhaps matches TRBD2 (6 bases). This CDR3 has 13 residues. V was pared by 3 bases and J by 9 bases, with 12 bases between. CDR3 amino acids: CASSLASDSEQFF. The CDR3 DNA follows: TGTGCCAGCAGTTTGGCTAGCGATAGTGAGCAGTTCTTC.

The chain couples TRBV28 to TRBJ2-5; no firm D call. Between the trimmed V and J ends, which lost 3 bases and 1 base, there was a span of 21 bases. Germline CDR1 is MDHEN and CDR2 is SYDVKM. This CDR3 is built from 18 residues. CDR3 sequence reads: CASSFRRGFTEPQETQYF. In DNA form, the CDR3 reads TGTGCCAGCAGTTTTCGGCGCGGTTTTACAGAGCCCCAAGAGACCCAGTACTTC.

This clonotype was seen a few times. The chain employs TRBV28 and TRBJ1-1; no reliable D call. Trimming pared 5 bases from V and 10 bases from J, leaving 11 bases between. Germline V CDR1 and CDR2: MDHEN, SYDVKM. The CDR3 has 11 residues. The CDR3 DNA reads as TGTGCCAGCAGTGGCGTGGGAAGAGCTTTCTTT. Amino acids: CASSGVGRAFF.

This chain joins TRBV29-1 and TRBJ2-3, with D possibly being TRBD1 or TRBD2 (5 bases each). The V end lost 6 bases, the J end lost 0 bases, and 13 bases lay between the germline ends. CDR1 and CDR2 from the germline V gene are SQVTM and ANQGSEA. The CDR3 runs to 14 residues. The CDR3 region has the DNA TGCAGCGTCGCCACAGGAGGAAGCACAGATACGCAGTATTTT. It encodes CSVATGGSTDTQYF.

The rearrangement joins TRBV20-1 to TRBJ1-1, with D possibly matching TRBD1 (5 bases). Between the trimmed V and J ends, which lost 6 bases and 1 base, there was a span of 12 bases. There are 13 residues in the CDR3. Germline V gene lookup returns CDR1 DFQATT and CDR2 SNEGSKA (reference sequence). In DNA, the CDR3 is TGCAGTGCCCCAATTGGGGGGAACACTGAAGCTTTCTTT. Protein product: CSAPIGGNTEAFF.

This clonotype has only a few counts. The V gene is TRBV28, the J gene TRBJ1-1; TRBD1 agrees at 7 bases. V was pared by 6 bases and J by 1 base, with 14 bases of the junction left unmatched. From germline, CDR1 is MDHEN and CDR2 SYDVKM. The CDR3 has 17 residues. Written as DNA, the CDR3 is TGTGCCAGCAGCCTCCCCCTCGGACAGGTGCCGAACACTGAAGCTTTCTTT. It codes for CASSLPLGQVPNTEAFF.

In its sample, this clonotype was seen a few times. The genes are TRBV28 and TRBJ2-7; 7 nucleotides align to TRBD2. V trimming: 3 bases; J trimming: 7 bases; junction bases outside the gene matches: 15. This CDR3 comprises 16 residues. Germline V gene sequence: CDR1 MDHEN, CDR2 SYDVKM. The CDR3 here is CASSFPTSPHIGEQYF. Here the CDR3 DNA reads TGTGCCAGCAGTTTCCCGACTAGCCCACATATAGGGGAGCAGTACTTC. Full variable domain (outside the CDR3, taken from reference TRBV28 and TRBJ2-7): DVKVTQSSRYLVKRTGEKVFLECVQDMDHENMFWYRQDPGLGLRLIYFSYDVKMKEKGDIPEGYSVSREKKERFSLILESASTNQTSMYLCASSFPTSPHIGEQYFGPGTRLTVT.

There are a few counts of this clonotype. The chain is built from TRBV28 and TRBJ1-1; D perhaps matches TRBD1 (6 bases). There are 12 residues in the CDR3. Between the trimmed V and J ends, which lost 3 bases and 11 bases, there was a span of 13 bases. Germline assignment: CDR1 MDHEN and CDR2 SYDVKM. CDR3 in DNA: TGTGCCAGCAGTTTTGTGGGCAGGGGTGCTTTCTTT. Protein product: CASSFVGRGAFF.

V usage is TRBV15 and J usage is TRBJ2-3, with TRBD1 as a possible D gene (5 bases). Germline V gene data show CDR1 as LNHNV and CDR2 as YYDKDF (reference sequence). V was cut by 4 bases and J by 3 bases, with 11 bases left in between. CDR3 length equals 14 residues. CDR3 nucleotide sequence: TGTGCCACCAGCAAGGGCAGGGAAACAGATACGCAGTATTTT. Its protein is CATSKGRETDTQYF. Supplemented by reference TRBV15 and TRBJ2-3, the full variable domain reads DAMVIQNPRYQVTQFGKPVTLSCSQTLNHNVMYWYQQKSSQAPKLLFHYYDKDFNNEADTPDNFQSRRPNTSFCFLDIRSPGLGDTAMYLCATSKGRETDTQYFGPGTRLTVL.

The chain links TRBV6-6 to TRBJ2-3; D gene ambiguous. Trimming cost V 1 base and J 4 bases, with 6 bases left between them. This CDR3 comprises 13 residues. CDR1 is MNHNY and CDR2 is SVGAGI in the germline V gene (reference sequence). For the CDR3, the DNA is TGTGCCAGCAGTTACTATGGCTCAGATACGCAGTATTTT. Residues: CASSYYGSDTQYF.

V is TRBV6-1 and J is TRBJ1-2; D remains unclear. V lost 4 bases and J lost 2, with 8 bases in between. There are 13 residues in the CDR3. The V gene's germline CDR1 is MNHNS and CDR2 SASEGT. The CDR3 DNA reads as TGTGCCAGCAGTGTGTCAGAGAACTATGGCTACACCTTC. Protein: CASSVSENYGYTF.

In this sample, this clonotype turned up many times. Written as DNA, the CDR3 is TGCAGTGCTAGGGAGCGGGAGCCAGATACGCAGTATTTT. Translating gives CSAREREPDTQYF. The chain has TRBV20-1 and TRBJ2-3, with 8 bases aligning to TRBD2. There are 13 residues in the CDR3. V lost 3 bases, J lost 4 bases, and 3 bases stayed unmatched. Per germline, CDR1 DFQATT and CDR2 SNEGSKA (reference sequence).